The present T cell receptor beta chain was sequenced within a study of blood T cell repertoires in COVID-19. Profiling relied on immunoSEQ multiplex PCR, and the TCRdb table lists in-frame clones only, not all of them. The sample lists roughly 70,000 clones; 76% were seen once. In germline, CDR1 is SGHAT, CDR2 FQNNGV. CDR3 size: 14 residues. J gave up 5 bases and V 1 base, and 3 bases lay outside the gene matches. The chain recombines TRBV11-2 with TRBJ2-7, with TRBD2 matching over 9 bases. This receptor was obtained from a man in his 60s with COVID-19, enrolled during active disease. The sequenced material came from peripheral blood. The CDR3 region is CASSLGTSVNEQYF. Here the CDR3 DNA reads TGTGCCAGCAGCTTAGGGACTAGCGTCAACGAGCAGTACTTC. Drawing the rest from reference TRBV11-2 and TRBJ2-7, the complete variable domain is EAGVAQSPRYKIIEKRQSVAFWCNPISGHATLYWYQQILGQGPKLLIQFQNNGVVDDSQLPKDRFSAERLKGVDSTLKIQPAKLEDSAVYLCASSLGTSVNEQYFGPGTRLTVT.